These 24 T cell receptor beta chains were all obtained from the same sample, sequenced in a study of blood T cell repertoires in COVID-19. Repertoires were generated with immunoSEQ multiplex PCR, while TCRdb's copy carries only in-frame clones and drops some. The sample lists a few hundred thousand clones, around 89% seen once, with 5.5% to 8% in the top ten. The sequenced sample consisted of peripheral blood. Receptors originate from a woman younger than 45 who had recovered from COVID-19.

This chain connects TRBV24-1 to TRBJ2-5; TRBD2 aligns across 8 bases. With 7 bases clipped from V and 2 bases from J, the junction kept 11 bases outside the gene matches. CDR1 and CDR2 from the germline V gene are KGHDR and SFDVKD. The CDR3 has 16 amino acids. The CDR3 reads CATSGTQAGEQETQYF. CDR3 DNA: TGTGCCACCAGCGGGACTCAAGCGGGGGAGCAAGAGACCCAGTACTTC.

The CDR3 region has the DNA TGCGCCAGCAGCTTGGGAGGTGAGGGGGCAGGTTCACCCCTCCACTTT. Encoded protein: CASSLGGEGAGSPLHF. V is TRBV5-1 and J is TRBJ1-6; 7 bases fit TRBD1. The CDR3 sequence is 16 residues long. The trim removed 0 bases at V and 9 bases at J, leaving 9 bases unmatched. Germline CDR1 and CDR2: SGHRS and YFSETQ.

This clone showed up just once. This sequence joins TRBV9 and TRBJ1-2; maybe TRBD1 (6 bases). With 0 bases removed from V and 2 bases from J, the gap between germline ends came to 11 bases. Germline-derived CDR1 and CDR2 are SGDLS and YYNGEE. The CDR3 is 15 amino acids. DNA of the CDR3: TGTGCCAGCAGCGTAGGTGGTGGACAGAACTATGGCTACACCTTC. This encodes CASSVGGGQNYGYTF.

CDR3 DNA: TGTGCCAGCAGCACAGGGACAGCCGTAAATTCACCCCTCCACTTT. The encoded protein is CASSTGTAVNSPLHF. The chain is built from TRBV5-6 and TRBJ1-6; 7 nucleotides align to TRBD1. From germline, CDR1 is SGHDT and CDR2 YYEEEE. The V segment lost 4 bases and the J segment 7 bases; nucleotides outside the gene matches: 8. The CDR3 runs to 15 residues.

The gene calls are TRBV27 and TRBJ2-1, with D unresolved. The CDR3 sequence is 12 residues long. V was shortened by 8 bases and J by 0 bases, with 5 bases between the two germline ends. In germline, CDR1 is MNHEY, CDR2 SMNVEV (reference sequence). This chain's CDR3 is CASRSSYNEQFF. The CDR3 DNA sequence: TGTGCCAGCCGTAGCTCCTACAATGAGCAGTTCTTC.

The rearrangement links TRBV14 to TRBJ2-3, with D perhaps matching TRBD2 (6 bases). Germline V gene lookup returns CDR1 SGHDN and CDR2 FVKESK. The CDR3 is 13 residues long. V was cut by 5 bases and J by 3 bases, with 9 bases left in between. In DNA, the CDR3 is TGTGCCAGCAGCGAGGGGACTACAGATACGCAGTATTTT. Its protein is CASSEGTTDTQYF. The variable domain in full, completed from reference TRBV14 and TRBJ2-3, reads EAGVTQFPSHSVIEKGQTVTLRCDPISGHDNLYWYRRVMGKEIKFLLHFVKESKQDESGMPNNRFLAERTGGTYSTLKVQPAELEDSGVYFCASSEGTTDTQYFGPGTRLTVL.

J is TRBJ2-1 and V is TRBV15; maybe TRBD1 (6 bases). V was shortened by 0 bases and J by 6 bases, with 15 bases between the two germline ends. Germline V gene data show CDR1 as LNHNV and CDR2 as YYDKDF (reference sequence). This CDR3 is built from 16 residues. The CDR3 spells CATSRDQGSGGNEQFF. CDR3 nucleotides: TGTGCCACCAGCAGAGATCAGGGGTCTGGGGGCAATGAGCAGTTCTTC.

The genes are TRBV7-8 and TRBJ2-7, with TRBD2 as a possible D gene (6 bases). Trimming removed 1 base from V and 2 bases from J, with 6 bases in between. The CDR3 totals 13 residues. Germline CDR1 and CDR2: SGHVS and FQNEAQ. The CDR3 DNA reads as TGTGCCAGCAGCTTAGGACTAGCCTACGAGCAGTACTTC. Protein sequence: CASSLGLAYEQYF.

This clone was seen more than once but under ten times. The rearrangement links TRBV18 to TRBJ1-2, with D unclear. The V end was cut by 3 bases, the J end by 3 bases, with 11 bases between. This CDR3 contains 14 residues. Germline values: CDR1 KGHSH, CDR2 LQKENI. The CDR3 loop reads CASSPVEGDYGYTF. The CDR3, as DNA: TGTGCCAGCTCACCGGTGGAGGGAGACTATGGCTACACCTTC.

The chain is built from TRBV6-2 or TRBV6-3 and TRBJ1-6, with 9 bases that match TRBD1. Germline V gives CDR1 MNHEY, CDR2 SVGEGT. V gave up 4 bases and J gave up 13 bases; unmatched junction bases: 5. The CDR3 is made up of 13 amino acids. The CDR3 DNA sequence: TGTGCCAGCAGTTCGGGACAGGGTCGTCCCCTCCACTTT. Its translation is CASSSGQGRPLHF.

CDR3 protein: CASSVASGANVLTF. For the CDR3, the DNA is TGTGCCAGCAGCGTAGCTTCTGGGGCCAACGTCCTGACTTTC. This chain uses TRBV9 with TRBJ2-6; D gene ambiguous. Trimming removed 0 bases at V and 1 base at J, with 2 bases between. The germline CDR1 and CDR2 sequences are SGDLS and YYNGEE. The CDR3 totals 14 residues.

The chain joins TRBV2 to TRBJ2-5; a weak D match, TRBD1 (5 bases). The CDR3 runs 13 residues. The germline V gene encodes CDR1 SNHLY and CDR2 FYNNEI. V dropped 4 bases and J dropped 0 bases, with 6 bases sitting between them. CDR3 bases: TGTGCCAGCAGTGGACAGAACCAAGAGACCCAGTACTTC. Translation: CASSGQNQETQYF.

CDR3 nucleotides: TGTGCCAGCAGCTGGGATCACACAGGGGCGAGTGACGAAAAACTGTTTTTT. Translating it yields CASSWDHTGASDEKLFF. The chain joins TRBV5-8 to TRBJ1-4; 7 bases align to TRBD1. The length of the CDR3 is 17 residues. Germline CDR1 SGHTS, CDR2 YDEGEE. Trimming took 3 bases from V and 8 from J; bases not matched to a gene: 16.

The chain combines TRBV4-1 with TRBJ1-2, with 7 nucleotides matching TRBD1. The J segment lost 6 bases and the V segment lost 4 bases, leaving 8 bases of the junction unmatched. The CDR3 sequence is 14 residues long. CDR1 is MGHRA, CDR2 YSYEKL, per germline. CDR3 loop: CASSLDRVKDGYTF. In DNA, the CDR3 is TGCGCCAGCAGCCTCGACAGGGTGAAGGATGGCTACACCTTC.

The chain joins TRBV29-1 to TRBJ1-2; perhaps TRBD1 as D (6 bases). CDR3 length equals 12 residues. In germline, CDR1 is SQVTM, CDR2 ANQGSEA. Trimming took off 3 bases at V and 7 bases at J, with 12 bases between the two ends. DNA of the CDR3: TGCAGCGTTGATGGGGCAGGGGCTGGCTACACCTTC. It translates to CSVDGAGAGYTF.

The chain carries TRBV29-1 and TRBJ2-7, with a weak D call TRBD1 (6 bases). Trimming stripped 3 bases from V and 7 bases from J, with 10 bases between. The germline CDR1 and CDR2 sequences are SQVTM and ANQGSEA. CDR3 size: 11 residues. In DNA, the CDR3 is TGCAGCGTTGACGCGCAGGGGGAGCAGTACTTC. Translated: CSVDAQGEQYF.

The J gene is TRBJ1-1, the V gene TRBV5-4; 7 bases align to TRBD1. The CDR3 runs to 15 residues. The V gene's germline CDR1 is SGHNT and CDR2 YYREEE (reference sequence). V gave up 0 bases and J gave up 1 base; unmatched junction bases: 3. The DNA for the CDR3 is TGTGCCAGCAGCTTGGCGGGGACAGCGAACACTGAAGCTTTCTTT. Translation: CASSLAGTANTEAFF. The variable domain in full, with the rest retrieved from reference TRBV5-4 and TRBJ1-1, is ETGVTQSPTHLIKTRGQQVTLRCSSQSGHNTVSWYQQALGQGPQFIFQYYREEENGRGNFPPRFSGLQFPNYSSELNVNALELDDSALYLCASSLAGTANTEAFFGQGTRLTVV.

V gene TRBV7-9 combines with J gene TRBJ1-2; D is possibly TRBD1 (5 bases). CDR3 size: 14 residues. CDR1 and CDR2 from the germline V gene are SEHNR and FQNEAQ (reference sequence). The germline V and J ends were trimmed by 5 bases and 3 bases, with 13 bases remaining between them. Written as DNA, the CDR3 is TGTGCCAGCAGCCCAACTGCGGGGGACTATGGCTACACCTTC. It translates to CASSPTAGDYGYTF.

The chain is built from TRBV9 and TRBJ1-1, with a tentative D call TRBD1 (5 bases). Per germline, CDR1 SGDLS and CDR2 YYNGEE. The CDR3 extends over 16 amino acids. V dropped 0 bases and J dropped 6 bases, with 18 bases sitting between them. CDR3 DNA sequence: TGTGCCAGCAGCGTAGAAGGCAGGGTGGAAAAAGCTGAAGCTTTCTTT. As protein: CASSVEGRVEKAEAFF.

J is TRBJ1-2 and V is TRBV28; 7 bases agree with TRBD1. The CDR3 sequence is 14 residues long. CDR1 and CDR2 from the germline V gene are MDHEN and SYDVKM. Losses at the gene ends were 3 bases for V and 4 bases for J; bases not matched to a gene: 5. The chain's CDR3 is CASSLGQLSYGYTF. The CDR3 nucleotides are TGTGCCAGCAGTTTGGGACAGCTTTCCTATGGCTACACCTTC.

This chain connects TRBV29-1 to TRBJ2-3, with D maybe TRBD2 (6 bases). Trimming shortened V by 3 bases and J by 3 bases, and 13 bases separated the two germline ends. This CDR3 has 14 residues. The V gene's germline CDR1 is SQVTM and CDR2 ANQGSEA. In DNA form, the CDR3 reads TGCAGCGTTGAGGGGCGGAGGGAAACAGATACGCAGTATTTT. It specifies CSVEGRRETDTQYF.

This clone was seen only once. The rearrangement links TRBV11-2 to TRBJ2-1, with 12 bases matching TRBD2. Germline CDR1 is SGHAT and CDR2 is FQNNGV. The CDR3 contains 19 residues. V shed 4 bases and J 0 bases; nucleotides not matched to a gene: 10. The CDR3 loop is CASSSGPSGGASSYNEQFF. The DNA for the CDR3 is TGTGCCAGCAGCTCGGGGCCTAGCGGGGGGGCGAGCTCCTACAATGAGCAGTTCTTC.

This chain joins TRBV5-6 and TRBJ1-2; D not resolved. The CDR3 consists of 12 residues. Trimming removed 3 bases at V and 2 bases at J, with 5 bases between. Germline V CDR1 and CDR2: SGHDT, YYEEEE. The CDR3 reads CASSWRNYGYTF. The DNA for the CDR3 is TGTGCCAGCAGCTGGCGGAACTATGGCTACACCTTC.

This chain uses TRBV6-2 or TRBV6-3 with TRBJ1-5; 10 nucleotides agree with TRBD1. CDR1 and CDR2 from the germline V gene are MNHEY and SVGEGT. This CDR3 is built from 16 residues. J lost 0 bases, V lost 6 bases, and 5 bases had no gene match. CDR3 coding DNA: TGTGCCAGCAGCTGGGGGACAGGGGATAGCAATCAGCCCCAGCATTTT. Residues: CASSWGTGDSNQPQHF.